A selection of T cell receptor beta chains follows, all from one sample in a study of technical replicates of blood from a few donors. The repertoire was sequenced with immunoSEQ multiplex PCR; TCRdb's copy has only in-frame clones and lacks some. The sample includes some 83,000 clones, approximately 93% of them seen just once. The sample comprised T cells isolated from PBMCs. The receptor set was obtained from a human donor in good health. The CDR3 runs from the conserved cysteine through the conserved F or W. A D gene is named only where the DNA matches it firmly. Some rows mark clone size as missing; the rest say once, few, many or name a class of expanded clone.

V gene	clone size	D gene	J gene	CDR3 length	CDR3 protein	CDR3 DNA
TRBV27	NA	NA	TRBJ1-2	13	CASSPGTPYGYTF	TGTGCCAGCAGTCCTGGGACACCTTATGGCTACACCTTC
TRBV10-1	NA	TRBD1	TRBJ2-7	13	CASSDNRGLKQYF	TGCGCCAGCAGTGATAACAGGGGGCTTAAGCAGTACTTC
TRBV7-9	NA	NA	TRBJ2-1	11	CASSGGNEQFF	TGTGCCAGCAGTGGGGGGAATGAGCAGTTCTTC
TRBV29-1	NA	NA	TRBJ1-1	11	CSVEVGHEAFF	TGCAGCGTTGAGGTCGGTCATGAAGCTTTCTTT
TRBV2	NA	TRBD1	TRBJ2-3	14	CASKGAPGTDTQYF	TGTGCCAGCAAGGGGGCGCCGGGCACAGATACGCAGTATTTT
TRBV28	NA	NA	TRBJ1-3	16	CASSSWTESSGNTIYF	TGTGCCAGCAGTTCCTGGACAGAGAGCTCTGGAAACACCATATATTTT
TRBV11-3	NA	TRBD1	TRBJ2-7	12	CASSSGGYEQYF	TGTGCCAGCAGCTCAGGGGGCTACGAGCAGTACTTC
TRBV29-1	NA	TRBD2	TRBJ2-5	13	CSVETSGYETQYF	TGCAGCGTTGAAACTAGCGGCTATGAGACCCAGTACTTC
TRBV5-1	NA	NA	TRBJ2-5	14	CASSLAHFQETQYF	TGCGCCAGCAGCTTGGCCCACTTCCAAGAGACCCAGTACTTC
TRBV7-3	once	TRBD2	TRBJ2-1	15	CASSLSGRAKDEQFF	TGTGCCAGCAGCCTGAGCGGGAGGGCCAAGGATGAGCAGTTCTTC
TRBV2	NA	TRBD2	TRBJ2-1	16	CAGTGTSGRGYNEQFF	TGTGCCGGGACCGGGACTAGCGGGAGAGGGTACAATGAGCAGTTCTTC
TRBV7-8	NA	NA	TRBJ1-2	14	CASSLGLPNYGYTF	TGTGCCAGCAGCTTGGGGCTCCCAAACTATGGCTACACCTTC
TRBV27	NA	TRBD1	TRBJ2-2	13	CASKGQYYGELFF	TGTGCCAGCAAGGGACAGTACTACGGGGAGCTGTTTTTT
TRBV4-2	NA	TRBD2	TRBJ2-1	15	CASSQSTSGYNEQFF	TGTGCCAGCAGCCAATCAACTAGCGGGTACAATGAGCAGTTCTTC
TRBV14	NA	NA	TRBJ1-5	14	CASSQTHGGQPQHF	TGTGCCAGCAGCCAGACCCACGGGGGACAGCCCCAGCATTTT
TRBV19	NA	TRBD1	TRBJ1-1	14	CASTLTGAFTEAFF	TGTGCCAGTACCCTCACAGGGGCGTTCACTGAAGCTTTCTTT
TRBV4-1	NA	NA	TRBJ1-2	15	CASSQGNSDSYGYTF	TGCGCCAGCAGCCAAGGAAATTCGGACAGCTATGGCTACACCTTC
TRBV5-1	NA	TRBD1	TRBJ2-7	13	CASSFETGDEQYF	TGCGCCAGCAGCTTCGAGACAGGGGACGAGCAGTACTTC
TRBV2	NA	TRBD2	TRBJ2-1	14	CAGGGLAGINEQFF	TGTGCCGGGGGGGGACTAGCGGGCATCAATGAGCAGTTCTTC
TRBV27	NA	TRBD2	TRBJ2-4	17	CASSLSFPGGGKDIQYF	TGTGCCAGCAGTTTATCCTTTCCAGGCGGGGGAAAAGACATTCAGTACTTC
TRBV5-8	NA	NA	TRBJ1-2	16	CASSEGGQTRNYGYTF	TGTGCCAGCAGCGAGGGGGGGCAGACCAGAAACTATGGCTACACCTTC
TRBV5-1	NA	NA	TRBJ2-7	13	CASSLNGVGEQYF	TGCGCCAGCAGCTTGAACGGGGTCGGGGAGCAGTACTTC
TRBV11-2	NA	TRBD2	TRBJ2-1	16	CASSSTTSRLPNEQFF	TGTGCCAGCAGCTCGACGACTAGCCGACTGCCCAATGAGCAGTTCTTC
TRBV7-9	NA	NA	TRBJ1-1	10	CASSQIEAFF	TGTGCCAGCAGCCAAATTGAAGCTTTCTTT